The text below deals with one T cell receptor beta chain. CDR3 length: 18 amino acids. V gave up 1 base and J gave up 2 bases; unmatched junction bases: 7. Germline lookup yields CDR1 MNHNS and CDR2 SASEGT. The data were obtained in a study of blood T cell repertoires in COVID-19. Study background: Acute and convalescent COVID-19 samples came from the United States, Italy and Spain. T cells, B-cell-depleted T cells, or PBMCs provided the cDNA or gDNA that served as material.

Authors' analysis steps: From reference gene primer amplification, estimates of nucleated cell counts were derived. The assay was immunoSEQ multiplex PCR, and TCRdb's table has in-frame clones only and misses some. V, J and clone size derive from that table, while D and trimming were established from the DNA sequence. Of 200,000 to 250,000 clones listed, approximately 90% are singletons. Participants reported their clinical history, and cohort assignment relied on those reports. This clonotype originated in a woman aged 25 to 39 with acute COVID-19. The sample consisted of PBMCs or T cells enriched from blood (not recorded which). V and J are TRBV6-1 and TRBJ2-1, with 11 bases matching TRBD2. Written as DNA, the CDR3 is TGTGCCAGCAGTGAAGTGGAGAAGGGACTAGCGGCCTACAATGAGCAGTTCTTC. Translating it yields CASSEVEKGLAAYNEQFF.